This T cell receptor beta chain is drawn from a study of radiotherapy plus CTLA-4 blockade in lung cancer. Background on the study: Objective responses were seen in about a sixth of patients, disease control in roughly 30%.

Study results and caveats: The study found tumor-derived TCR clones expanded in blood after radiotherapy plus ipilimumab. The authors reported that early blood T cell clone dynamics, with interferon-beta, best predicted response.

As to this clone: The antigen is unknown.

Sequencing was performed with immunoSEQ multiplex PCR; in TCRdb, only in-frame clones are kept and a portion is missing. The sample holds 65,000 to 90,000 clones; around 90% are singletons and the top ten take 0.85% to 0.9%. The length of the CDR3 is 15 residues. This specimen was peripheral blood, taken from a patient treated with radiotherapy plus ipilimumab. The chain employs TRBV21-1 and TRBJ2-7; the table gives TRBD2 as D, unverified against the DNA. TRBV21-1 is a recognized pseudogene. The TCR originated in a human donor with non-small cell lung cancer who had stable disease on radiotherapy plus ipilimumab. CDR3 sequence (DNA): TGTGCCAGCAGCAAAGATCCTAGCGGGTACTACGAGCAGTACTTC. Translation: CASSKDPSGYYEQYF.